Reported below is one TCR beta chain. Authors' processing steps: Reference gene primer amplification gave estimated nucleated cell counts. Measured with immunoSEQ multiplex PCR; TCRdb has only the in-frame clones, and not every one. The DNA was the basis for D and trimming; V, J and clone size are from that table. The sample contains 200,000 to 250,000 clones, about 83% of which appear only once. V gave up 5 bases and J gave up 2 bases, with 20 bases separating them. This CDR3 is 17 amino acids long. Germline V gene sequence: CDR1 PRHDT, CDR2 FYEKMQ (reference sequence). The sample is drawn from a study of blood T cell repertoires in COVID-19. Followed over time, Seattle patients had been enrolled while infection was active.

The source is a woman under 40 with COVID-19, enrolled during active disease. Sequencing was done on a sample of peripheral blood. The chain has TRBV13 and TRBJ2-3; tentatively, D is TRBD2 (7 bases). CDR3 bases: TGTGCCAGCAGCCGGATTCAACGGGGGGCCCCCACAGATACGCAGTATTTT. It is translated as CASSRIQRGAPTDTQYF.